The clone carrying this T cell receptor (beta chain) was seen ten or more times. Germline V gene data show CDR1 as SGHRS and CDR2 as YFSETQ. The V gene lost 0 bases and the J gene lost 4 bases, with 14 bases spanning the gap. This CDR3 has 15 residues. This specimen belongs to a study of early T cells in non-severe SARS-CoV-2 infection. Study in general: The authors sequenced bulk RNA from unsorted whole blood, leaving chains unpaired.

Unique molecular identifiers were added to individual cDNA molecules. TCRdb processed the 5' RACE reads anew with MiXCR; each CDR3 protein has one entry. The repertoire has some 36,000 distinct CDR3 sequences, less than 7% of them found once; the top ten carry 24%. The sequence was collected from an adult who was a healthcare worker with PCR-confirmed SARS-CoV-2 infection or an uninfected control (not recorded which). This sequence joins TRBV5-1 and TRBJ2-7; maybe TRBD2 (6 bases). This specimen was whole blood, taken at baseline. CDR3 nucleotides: TGCGCCAGCAGCTTGGAACTGGGTGCGGGGTACGAGCAGTACTTC. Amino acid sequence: CASSLELGAGYEQYF.